This note documents a single TCR beta chain sequence. The protocol was immunoSEQ multiplex PCR, while the TCRdb copy is restricted to in-frame clones and leaves out a portion. The data show about 70,000 clones, around 88% seen once. This record belongs to a study of OX40 agonist ivuxolimab in advanced cancers. The receptor's source is an adult with an advanced solid tumor such as melanoma, head and neck, liver or kidney cancer. This specimen consisted of CD4+ or CD8+ T cells sorted from blood, obtained in a trial of the OX40 agonist ivuxolimab.

The CDR3 DNA sequence: TGCGCCAGCAGCTACCGACTAGCGGGGGATCAAGAGACCCAGTACTTC. Residues: CASSYRLAGDQETQYF. The V call is TRBV5-1, the J call TRBJ2-5; 12 positions match TRBD2. This CDR3 comprises 16 residues. V gave up 3 bases and J gave up 2 bases; unmatched junction bases: 5. Germline V gene data show CDR1 as SGHRS and CDR2 as YFSETQ. The complete variable domain, with remaining parts taken from reference TRBV5-1 and TRBJ2-5, reads KAGVTQTPRYLIKTRGQQVTLSCSPISGHRSVSWYQQTPGQGLQFLFEYFSETQRNKGNFPGRFSGRQFSNSRSEMNVSTLELGDSALYLCASSYRLAGDQETQYFGPGTRLLVL.